Listed below are T cell receptor beta chains from one sample, sequenced in a study of long-term antiretroviral therapy in people with HIV. The repertoire was sequenced with immunoSEQ multiplex PCR; TCRdb's copy has only in-frame clones and lacks some. The table has almost 20,000 clones, 80% seen once. The sequences come from unsorted PBMCs, collected 0.2 years after starting antiretroviral therapy. All receptors derive from a woman in her thirties or forties with HIV. CDR3s include the opening cysteine and the closing phenylalanine or tryptophan. A D gene is named only where the DNA matches it firmly. Expanded clones are given a class, and other clones once, few, many or no size at all.

CSELIQETQYF	TGCAGCGAACTTATTCAAGAGACCCAGTACTTC	.	TRBV29-1	TRBJ2-5	.
CASSLKGAGGYTF	TGTGCCAGCAGCTTGAAGGGGGCAGGGGGCTACACCTTC	.	TRBV5-4	TRBJ1-2	TRBD1
CASSSPDLYEQYF	TGTGCCAGCAGCTCCCCGGATTTATACGAGCAGTACTTC	once	TRBV5-4	TRBJ2-7	.
CSVESLLDGVAFF	TGCAGCGTTGAGTCTCTACTTGACGGGGTAGCTTTCTTT	.	TRBV29-1	TRBJ1-1	.
CASSPGGVEQFF	TGCGCCAGCAGTCCGGGGGGGGTTGAGCAGTTCTTC	.	TRBV10-2	TRBJ2-1	TRBD2
CASSPWTGGGQPQHF	TGTGCCAGCAGCCCATGGACGGGGGGGGGACAGCCCCAGCATTTT	.	TRBV7-2	TRBJ1-5	.
CASSQIQGQTYEQYF	TGCGCCAGCAGCCAAATCCAGGGACAAACCTACGAGCAGTACTTC	.	TRBV4-1	TRBJ2-7	.
CASSPGSRGSYEQYF	TGTGCCAGCAGCCCCGGGAGCAGGGGCTCCTACGAGCAGTACTTC	.	TRBV11-2	TRBJ2-7	.
CASSYDALTDTQYF	TGTGCCAGCAGTTACGACGCGCTCACAGATACGCAGTATTTT	.	TRBV6-5	TRBJ2-3	.
CASSQPDRDNQPQHF	TGTGCCAGCAGCCAGCCGGACAGGGACAATCAGCCCCAGCATTTT	once	TRBV4-2	TRBJ1-5	TRBD1
CASTPSGSYEQYF	TGTGCCAGCACACCTAGCGGGTCCTACGAGCAGTACTTC	few	TRBV6-6	TRBJ2-7	TRBD2
CASSPWTGGTNYGYTF	TGTGCCAGCTCACCATGGACAGGGGGAACTAACTATGGCTACACCTTC	.	TRBV18	TRBJ1-2	TRBD1
CASSYSGEYNEQFF	TGTGCCAGCAGCTACTCGGGGGAGTACAATGAGCAGTTCTTC	.	TRBV7-9	TRBJ2-1	.
CASSDRVGAFF	TGTGCCAGCAGTGATAGGGTGGGAGCTTTCTTT	.	TRBV2	TRBJ1-1	.
CASTQGVGTDTQYF	TGTGCCAGCACCCAGGGGGTAGGCACAGATACGCAGTATTTT	.	TRBV6-6	TRBJ2-3	TRBD1
CASSLGANSNQPQHF	TGTGCCAGCAGCTTAGGGGCAAACAGCAATCAGCCCCAGCATTTT	.	TRBV7-6	TRBJ1-5	.
CAGTGWFGANVLTF	TGTGCCGGGACGGGTTGGTTCGGGGCCAACGTCCTGACTTTC	.	TRBV30	TRBJ2-6	.
CAMQVGRVGELFF	TGTGCGATGCAGGTTGGGCGCGTCGGGGAGCTGTTTTTT	few	TRBV19	TRBJ2-2	.
CSVESDRGFNEQYF	TGCAGCGTTGAATCCGACAGGGGATTTAACGAGCAGTACTTC	once	TRBV29-1	TRBJ2-7	TRBD1
CASSLTGQVAYEQYF	TGTGCCAGCAGCCTGACGGGACAGGTGGCCTACGAGCAGTACTTC	.	TRBV13	TRBJ2-7	TRBD1
CAWNGGFTPRPSGSTDTQYF	TGTGCCTGGAATGGGGGATTCACGCCTAGACCCAGCGGGAGCACAGATACGCAGTATTTT	medium-sized	TRBV30	TRBJ2-3	.
CASSVTLGSGGSGNTIYF	TGTGCCAGCAGCGTAACACTAGGTTCGGGGGGCTCTGGAAACACCATATATTTT	.	TRBV9	TRBJ1-3	.
CASSDPAIGEAFF	TGTGCCAGCAGTGACCCTGCGATAGGGGAAGCTTTCTTT	.	TRBV6-5	TRBJ1-1	.
CAISDPGTHSNQPQHF	TGTGCCATCAGTGACCCTGGGACCCATAGCAATCAGCCCCAGCATTTT	.	TRBV10-3	TRBJ1-5	.
CASSPAEGALSNEQFF	TGTGCCAGCAGCCCGGCAGAGGGGGCGTTATCAAATGAGCAGTTCTTC	.	TRBV7-9	TRBJ2-1	TRBD1
CASSLVGTVATDTQYF	TGTGCCAGCAGCTTAGTTGGTACAGTTGCCACAGATACGCAGTATTTT	.	TRBV11-2	TRBJ2-3	.
CASTGGAYGYTF	TGTGCCAGCACAGGGGGCGCCTATGGCTACACCTTC	few	TRBV6-6	TRBJ1-2	TRBD1
CASSATRTGAYEQYF	TGTGCCAGCAGTGCCACTAGGACAGGAGCCTACGAGCAGTACTTC	once	TRBV2	TRBJ2-7	TRBD1
CASSGQGGGYTF	TGTGCCAGCAGCGGACAGGGGGGCGGCTACACCTTC	once	TRBV28	TRBJ1-2	TRBD1
CASSIGQGAGEQYF	TGTGCCAGTAGTATCGGACAGGGGGCGGGGGAGCAGTACTTC	medium-sized	TRBV19	TRBJ2-7	TRBD1
CASSSGTESSYEQYF	TGTGCCAGCAGTTCCGGGACAGAGAGCTCCTACGAGCAGTACTTC	.	TRBV27	TRBJ2-7	TRBD1
CSARVGAEAFF	TGCAGTGCTAGAGTGGGCGCTGAAGCTTTCTTT	.	TRBV20-1	TRBJ1-1	.
CASSQDRELYEQYF	TGTGCCAGCAGCCAAGACAGGGAGCTCTACGAGCAGTACTTC	few	TRBV6-1	TRBJ2-7	TRBD1
CASSLAGAYYEQYF	TGTGCCAGTAGCCTAGCGGGGGCTTACTACGAGCAGTACTTC	.	TRBV19	TRBJ2-7	TRBD2
CASSQTGSRYGYTF	TGCGCCAGCAGCCAAACAGGGAGTCGCTATGGCTACACCTTC	.	TRBV4-1	TRBJ1-2	.
CASSSGGPNSPLHF	TGTGCCAGCAGCTCAGGGGGTCCCAATTCACCCCTCCACTTT	.	TRBV7-6	TRBJ1-6	TRBD1
CASTGTDYEQYF	TGTGCCAGTACAGGCACCGACTACGAGCAGTACTTC	.	TRBV19	TRBJ2-7	.
CASSQGVQDIQYF	TGCGCCAGCAGCCAAGGGGTCCAGGACATTCAGTACTTC	.	TRBV4-3	TRBJ2-4	.
CSVEEGQSYGYTF	TGCAGCGTTGAGGAGGGTCAGAGCTATGGCTACACCTTC	.	TRBV29-1	TRBJ1-2	.
CAWSVRWGDTQYF	TGTGCCTGGAGTGTACGGTGGGGAGATACGCAGTATTTT	.	TRBV30	TRBJ2-3	.
CASRRASVHTGELFF	TGTGCCAGCAGGCGAGCCTCGGTTCACACCGGGGAGCTGTTTTTT	.	TRBV6-1	TRBJ2-2	.